This T cell receptor (beta chain) was documented in a study of response to subunit inactivated influenza vaccine. In this sample, this clonotype turned up a few times. Mismatch with germline at one junction end may stem from a read error. CDR3 length equals 14 residues. Germline V gives CDR1 LGHDT, CDR2 YNNKEL (reference sequence). TCRdb passed the RT-PCR reads through MiXCR, listing each CDR3 protein once. The sample has some 550,000 distinct CDR3 sequences, roughly 25% seen once. The data were also submitted as part of a second study, on T cells expressing NK-cell markers. That report adds: TCR beta cDNA was generated via 5'RACE template switching incorporating UMIs. Seven HCMV-seropositive donors and one seronegative donor made up the eight sequenced donors. An anti-gamma-delta TCR antibody was added in several experiments. It restricted sorting to alpha-beta TCR-expressing T cells. Of CD8+ T cells, about 1.0-8% belonged to dominant NKG2C+ clonotypes in several donors. In a few donors, dominant clonotypes made up 28.3-60.1% of CD3+CD56-NKG2C+ cells.

The sequences come from CD4+ T cells sorted from PBMCs, collected approximately 13 days after vaccination. This TCR came from a man aged 50-60 years who received an inactivated influenza vaccine. V is TRBV3-1 and J is TRBJ1-1; TRBD1 matches 7 bases. The CDR3 DNA reads TGTGCCAGCAGCCCCGACGTACAGGGGACTGGAGCTTTCTTT. It codes for CASSPDVQGTGAFF.